Each of the 5 T cell receptor beta chains below was sequenced from the same sample in a study of shared clonotypes between healthy human individuals. CD45RO-negative CD8 cells positively selected for CCR7 made up the naive population, which excluded terminally differentiated effector memory CD45RA+ cells. Assay used: immunoSEQ multiplex PCR; TCRdb lists only in-frame clones, some missing. The table has 1.5 million to 2.5 million clones, about 95% seen once; the top ten hold 0.9% to 1.5%. The sample consisted of naive CD8+ T cells sorted from blood. Every receptor here comes from a man between 18 and 35 years old in good health.

The chain carries TRBV4-3 and TRBJ1-2, with D uncertain. The V end lost 1 base, the J end lost 4 bases, and 10 bases lay between the germline ends. CDR3 length equals 14 residues. Germline assignment: CDR1 LGHNA and CDR2 YSLEER. The CDR3 region has the DNA TGCGCCAGCAGCCAAGGGAACGGACCCTATGGCTACACCTTC. Its translation: CASSQGNGPYGYTF.

The CDR3 spells CASSFVAGGPDYNEQFF. Written as DNA, the CDR3 is TGTGCCAGCAGCTTTGTAGCGGGAGGGCCCGACTACAATGAGCAGTTCTTC. The chain employs TRBV21-1 and TRBJ2-1; the table's TRBD2 call for D was not verified on the DNA. TRBV21-1 is reported as a pseudogene. This CDR3 contains 17 residues.

This chain connects TRBV5-1 to TRBJ2-3, with 8 bases matching TRBD2. Trimming cost V 4 bases and J 2 bases; bases outside gene matches: 3. CDR1 is SGHRS and CDR2 is YFSETQ in the germline V gene. This CDR3 has 14 amino acids. CDR3 loop: CASSAGGNTDTQYF. Written as DNA, the CDR3 is TGCGCCAGCAGCGCGGGAGGCAACACAGATACGCAGTATTTT.

This clone has only one observation. Other DNA sequences in this specimen translate into the identical CDR3. The rearrangement links TRBV19 to TRBJ2-3; TRBD1 matches 10 bases. The V and J ends lost 1 base and 3 bases, in that order; junction bases with no gene match: 1. The CDR3 has 15 residues. CDR1 and CDR2 (germline): LNHDA, SQIVND (reference sequence). CDR3 nucleotide sequence: TGTGCCAGTAGTATAGGGACAGGGGGGACAGATACGCAGTATTTT. Protein product: CASSIGTGGTDTQYF.

The chain joins TRBV5-4 to TRBJ1-2; D may be TRBD1 (5 bases). CDR3 length: 17 residues. The ends were cut back, 4 bases at V and 0 bases at J, with 19 bases in the middle. Germline values: CDR1 SGHNT, CDR2 YYREEE (reference sequence). For the CDR3, the DNA is TGTGCCAGCAGCCAAGAAACAGGAGCTTTAGCTAACTATGGCTACACCTTC. Amino acid sequence: CASSQETGALANYGYTF.